This entry concerns a single T cell receptor (beta chain). The antigen remains unidentified. This CDR3 contains 16 residues. Trimming took 1 base from V and 1 from J, leaving 12 bases between them. Germline CDR1 is SEHNR and CDR2 is FQNEAQ (reference sequence). In every patient, relapse followed autologous stem cell transplantation, while exposure to brentuximab vedotin differed. When best responses were assessed, they were complete response, partial response or progressive disease. This sample was taken from a study of PD-1 blockade in classical Hodgkin lymphoma. Overall study findings and caveats: Newly diagnosed patients were said to have less baseline TCR diversity than healthy donors did. Significant TCR diversity gains by C4D1 occurred in CD4+ but not CD8+ cells.

TCRdb's table, derived via immunoSEQ multiplex PCR, lists solely in-frame clones and lacks some. The data hold 9,500 to 12,000 clones, with roughly 85% observed a single time. This specimen consisted of peripheral blood mononuclear cells (PBMCs), obtained at baseline. This receptor was taken from a human donor with classical Hodgkin lymphoma. The chain recombines TRBV7-9 with TRBJ2-3, with D perhaps matching TRBD2 (6 bases). The CDR3 DNA reads as TGTGCCAGCAGCTTAGACTCTAGCGTCGGCACAGATACGCAGTATTTT. It encodes CASSLDSSVGTDTQYF.